This is a list of T cell receptor beta chains from one sample in a study of blood T cell repertoires in COVID-19. Assay: immunoSEQ multiplex PCR; the TCRdb copy retains only in-frame clones and omits some. The sample holds approximately 280,000 clones, around 89% seen once. The sequenced material came from peripheral blood. The receptors come from a woman in her sixties or seventies with acute or convalescent COVID-19. Both conserved end residues are part of each CDR3. Fields, in order: CDR3 DNA, CDR3 protein, V gene, D gene, J gene, clone size. A D gene is named only where the DNA matches it firmly. A row's size may be missing; if present it is once, few, many or a size class.

CDR3nt: TGTGCCAGCAGGGGGACAGGGTTCGGAGCCGGGTACTTC
CDR3aa: CASRGTGFGAGYF
v_gene: TRBV9
d_gene: TRBD1
j_gene: TRBJ2-7
abundance: few

CDR3nt: TGTGCCAGCAGCTACCCACGACAGGGAGGCAACACTGAAGCTTTCTTT
CDR3aa: CASSYPRQGGNTEAFF
v_gene: TRBV5-4
d_gene: TRBD1
j_gene: TRBJ1-1
abundance: once

CDR3nt: TGTGCCAGCAGCTCCCCCGCAGGGGTCGGAGAGACCCAGTACTTC
CDR3aa: CASSSPAGVGETQYF
v_gene: TRBV9
d_gene: .
j_gene: TRBJ2-5
abundance: .

CDR3nt: TGTGCCAGCAGTTACGCTAGATCCTACGAGCAGTACTTC
CDR3aa: CASSYARSYEQYF
v_gene: TRBV6-5
d_gene: .
j_gene: TRBJ2-7
abundance: .

CDR3nt: TGTGCCACCAGCAGGGCGGGACCAAGCTCCTACAATGAGCAGTTCTTC
CDR3aa: CATSRAGPSSYNEQFF
v_gene: TRBV15
d_gene: .
j_gene: TRBJ2-1
abundance: .

CDR3nt: TGTGCCAGCAGCTCGTTGACCGGGAGGAACACTGAAGCTTTCTTT
CDR3aa: CASSSLTGRNTEAFF
v_gene: TRBV11-2
d_gene: .
j_gene: TRBJ1-1
abundance: .

CDR3nt: TGCGCCAGCAGCTTGGAACTAGCGGGGCCCACAGATACGCAGTATTTT
CDR3aa: CASSLELAGPTDTQYF
v_gene: TRBV5-1
d_gene: TRBD2
j_gene: TRBJ2-3
abundance: .

CDR3nt: TGCAGTGCTAGTGACAGGGGGCGCGGTGGCTACACCTTC
CDR3aa: CSASDRGRGGYTF
v_gene: TRBV20-1
d_gene: TRBD1
j_gene: TRBJ1-2
abundance: .

CDR3nt: TGTGCCAGCAGTCAAGGACAGGGAAACTATGGCTACACCTTC
CDR3aa: CASSQGQGNYGYTF
v_gene: TRBV28
d_gene: TRBD1
j_gene: TRBJ1-2
abundance: few

CDR3nt: TGTGCCATTAGGGGATTGAACACTGAAGCTTTCTTT
CDR3aa: CAIRGLNTEAFF
v_gene: TRBV10-3
d_gene: .
j_gene: TRBJ1-1
abundance: .

CDR3nt: TGTGCCAGTAGTGGACTACAGGGGACCAACACTGAAGCTTTCTTT
CDR3aa: CASSGLQGTNTEAFF
v_gene: TRBV19
d_gene: TRBD1
j_gene: TRBJ1-1
abundance: .

CDR3nt: TGTGCCAGCAGTTTGAGGACAGGGGGCATAGATACGCAGTATTTT
CDR3aa: CASSLRTGGIDTQYF
v_gene: TRBV7-3
d_gene: TRBD1
j_gene: TRBJ2-3
abundance: .

CDR3nt: TGTGCCAGCAGCTTGGACAGGTTGACGAACACCGGGGAGCTGTTTTTT
CDR3aa: CASSLDRLTNTGELFF
v_gene: TRBV5-6
d_gene: .
j_gene: TRBJ2-2
abundance: .

CDR3nt: TGTGCCAGCTCATCGGGACAGGGGACGAATTCGTACGAGCAGTACTTC
CDR3aa: CASSSGQGTNSYEQYF
v_gene: TRBV18
d_gene: TRBD1
j_gene: TRBJ2-7
abundance: .

CDR3nt: TGTGCCAGCAGTTACCGTAAGACAGGGGGGAACTATGGCTACACCTTC
CDR3aa: CASSYRKTGGNYGYTF
v_gene: TRBV6-2/TRBV6-3
d_gene: TRBD1
j_gene: TRBJ1-2
abundance: .

CDR3nt: TGTGCCAGCAATAAGGGGGCGCTCTACGAGCAGTACTTC
CDR3aa: CASNKGALYEQYF
v_gene: TRBV28
d_gene: TRBD1
j_gene: TRBJ2-7
abundance: .

CDR3nt: TGTGCCAGCTCACCCCGCCAACCACTAGCGGGGGACCCAAAACTTCCCACAGATACGCAGTATTTT
CDR3aa: CASSPRQPLAGDPKLPTDTQYF
v_gene: TRBV18
d_gene: TRBD2
j_gene: TRBJ2-3
abundance: .

CDR3nt: TGTGCCAGCAGCTTGGATGCGGGAGTCTACAATGAGCAGTTCTTC
CDR3aa: CASSLDAGVYNEQFF
v_gene: TRBV5-6
d_gene: TRBD2
j_gene: TRBJ2-1
abundance: .

CDR3nt: TGTGCCAGCAGCTTAGGATTAGCGGGAGCCCTGTACGAGCAGTACTTC
CDR3aa: CASSLGLAGALYEQYF
v_gene: TRBV11-1
d_gene: TRBD2
j_gene: TRBJ2-7
abundance: .

CDR3nt: TGTGCCAGTAGTACCGTCCCTAGCGCGGGGCTCTCCTACGAGCAGTACTTC
CDR3aa: CASSTVPSAGLSYEQYF
v_gene: TRBV19
d_gene: .
j_gene: TRBJ2-7
abundance: once

CDR3nt: TGTGCCAGCAGTTGGGGGCCCCGAAGTGGAAACACCATATATTTT
CDR3aa: CASSWGPRSGNTIYF
v_gene: TRBV6-2/TRBV6-3
d_gene: .
j_gene: TRBJ1-3
abundance: .

CDR3nt: TGTGCCAGCAGCGGGACAGCGACGGGGCCCCAGCATTTT
CDR3aa: CASSGTATGPQHF
v_gene: TRBV28
d_gene: TRBD1
j_gene: TRBJ1-5
abundance: once

CDR3nt: TGTGCCTGGAGTGCATACGACAGGAACACTGAAGCTTTCTTT
CDR3aa: CAWSAYDRNTEAFF
v_gene: TRBV30
d_gene: .
j_gene: TRBJ1-1
abundance: .

CDR3nt: TGTGCCAGCAGCTCACGGTTGGACACTGAAGCTTTCTTT
CDR3aa: CASSSRLDTEAFF
v_gene: TRBV11-3
d_gene: .
j_gene: TRBJ1-1
abundance: .

CDR3nt: TGTGCCACCAGCAGGGAACAGGGTAGGGGCTACGAGCAGTACTTC
CDR3aa: CATSREQGRGYEQYF
v_gene: TRBV15
d_gene: .
j_gene: TRBJ2-7
abundance: .

CDR3nt: TGTGCCAGCAGCCAAGAAAGCGTCAGTCTAGCGGGGTACAATGAGCAGTTCTTC
CDR3aa: CASSQESVSLAGYNEQFF
v_gene: TRBV4-2
d_gene: TRBD2
j_gene: TRBJ2-1
abundance: .

CDR3nt: TGTGCCAGCAGTTTATGGGCAAACTATGGCTACACCTTC
CDR3aa: CASSLWANYGYTF
v_gene: TRBV28
d_gene: .
j_gene: TRBJ1-2
abundance: .